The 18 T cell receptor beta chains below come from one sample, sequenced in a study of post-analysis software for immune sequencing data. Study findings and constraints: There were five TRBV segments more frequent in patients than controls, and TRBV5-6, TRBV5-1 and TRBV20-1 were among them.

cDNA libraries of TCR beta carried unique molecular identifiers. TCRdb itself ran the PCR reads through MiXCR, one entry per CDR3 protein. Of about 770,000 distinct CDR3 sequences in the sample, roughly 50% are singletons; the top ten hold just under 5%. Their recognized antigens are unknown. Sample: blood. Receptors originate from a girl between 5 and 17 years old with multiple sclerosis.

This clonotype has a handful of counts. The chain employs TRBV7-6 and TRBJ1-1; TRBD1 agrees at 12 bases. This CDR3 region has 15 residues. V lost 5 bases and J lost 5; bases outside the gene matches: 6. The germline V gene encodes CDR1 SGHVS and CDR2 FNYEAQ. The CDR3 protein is CASSPGTGGRTEAFF. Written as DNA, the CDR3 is TGTGCCAGCAGCCCTGGGACAGGGGGCAGAACTGAAGCTTTCTTT.

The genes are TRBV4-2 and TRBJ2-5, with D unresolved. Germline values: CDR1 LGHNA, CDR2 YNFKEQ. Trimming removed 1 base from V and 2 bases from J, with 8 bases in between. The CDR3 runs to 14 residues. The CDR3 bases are TGTGCCAGCAGCCAAGGCCCAGCTCAAGAGACCCAGTACTTC. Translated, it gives CASSQGPAQETQYF.

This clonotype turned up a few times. The CDR3 loop reads CASTALASGKNNEQFF. CDR3 DNA: TGCGCCAGCACCGCCTTGGCCAGCGGGAAAAACAATGAGCAGTTCTTC. The chain is built from TRBV5-1 and TRBJ2-1; 7 bases line up with TRBD2. CDR1 is SGHRS and CDR2 is YFSETQ in the germline V gene. The CDR3 contains 16 residues. V lost 6 bases to trimming and J lost 5 bases; unmatched junction nucleotides: 14.

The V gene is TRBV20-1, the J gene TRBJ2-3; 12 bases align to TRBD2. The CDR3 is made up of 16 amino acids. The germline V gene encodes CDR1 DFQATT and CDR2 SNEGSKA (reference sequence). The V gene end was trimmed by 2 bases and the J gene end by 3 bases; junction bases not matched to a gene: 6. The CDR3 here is CSARSVTSGSTDTQYF. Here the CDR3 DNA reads TGCAGTGCTAGATCGGTGACTAGCGGGAGTACAGATACGCAGTATTTT.

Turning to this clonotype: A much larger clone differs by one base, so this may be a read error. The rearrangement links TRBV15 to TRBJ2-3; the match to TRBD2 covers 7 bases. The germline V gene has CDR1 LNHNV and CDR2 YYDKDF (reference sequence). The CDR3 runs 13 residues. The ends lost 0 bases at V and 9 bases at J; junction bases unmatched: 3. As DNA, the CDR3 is TGTGCCACCAGCAGAGATCGGCGGGGGACGCAGTATTTT. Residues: CATSRDRRGTQYF.

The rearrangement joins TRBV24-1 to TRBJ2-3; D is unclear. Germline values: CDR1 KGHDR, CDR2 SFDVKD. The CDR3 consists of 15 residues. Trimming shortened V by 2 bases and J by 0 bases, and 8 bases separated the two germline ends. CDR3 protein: CATSDSAASTDTQYF. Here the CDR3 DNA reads TGTGCCACCAGTGATTCTGCTGCTAGCACAGATACGCAGTATTTT.

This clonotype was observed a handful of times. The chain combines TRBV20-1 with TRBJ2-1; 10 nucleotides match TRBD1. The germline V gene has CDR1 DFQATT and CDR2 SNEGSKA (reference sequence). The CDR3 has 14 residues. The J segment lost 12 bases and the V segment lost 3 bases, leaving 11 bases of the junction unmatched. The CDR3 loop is CSASGDRGLWGQFF. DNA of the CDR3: TGCAGTGCTAGTGGTGACAGGGGGCTTTGGGGGCAGTTCTTC.

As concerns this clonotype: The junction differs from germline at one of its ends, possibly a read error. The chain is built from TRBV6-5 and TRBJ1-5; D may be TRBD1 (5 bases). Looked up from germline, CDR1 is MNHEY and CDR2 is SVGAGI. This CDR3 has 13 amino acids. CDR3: CAMTGGYNQPQHF. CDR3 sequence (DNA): TGCGCCATGACTGGGGGATACAATCAGCCCCAGCATTTT.

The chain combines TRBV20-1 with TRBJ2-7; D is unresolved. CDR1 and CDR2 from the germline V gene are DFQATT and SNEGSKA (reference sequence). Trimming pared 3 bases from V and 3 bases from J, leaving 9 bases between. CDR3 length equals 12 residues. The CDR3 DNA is TGCAGTGCTAGGGGCACGTACTACGAGCAGTACTTC. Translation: CSARGTYYEQYF.

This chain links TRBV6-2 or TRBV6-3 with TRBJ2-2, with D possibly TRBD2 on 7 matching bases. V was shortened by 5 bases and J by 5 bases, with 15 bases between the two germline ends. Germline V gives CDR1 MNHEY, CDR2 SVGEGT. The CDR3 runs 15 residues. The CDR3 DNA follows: TGTGCCAGCAGTGACCCGGGGGGCGTTACCGGGGAGCTGTTTTTT. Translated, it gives CASSDPGGVTGELFF.

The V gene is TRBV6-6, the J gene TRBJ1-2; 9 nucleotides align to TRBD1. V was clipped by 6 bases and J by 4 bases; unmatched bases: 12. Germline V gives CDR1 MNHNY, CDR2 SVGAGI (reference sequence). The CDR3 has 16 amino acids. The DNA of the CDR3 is TGTGCCAGCAGCCGCAATACAGGGGGCGCAAGCTATGGCTACACCTTC. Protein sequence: CASSRNTGGASYGYTF.

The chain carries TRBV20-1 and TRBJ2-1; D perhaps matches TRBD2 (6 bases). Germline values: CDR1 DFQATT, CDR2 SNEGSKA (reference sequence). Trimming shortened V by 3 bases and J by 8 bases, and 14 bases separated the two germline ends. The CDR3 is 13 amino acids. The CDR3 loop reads CSASREMLDEQFF. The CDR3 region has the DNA TGCAGTGCTAGTCGGGAGATGTTAGATGAGCAGTTCTTC.

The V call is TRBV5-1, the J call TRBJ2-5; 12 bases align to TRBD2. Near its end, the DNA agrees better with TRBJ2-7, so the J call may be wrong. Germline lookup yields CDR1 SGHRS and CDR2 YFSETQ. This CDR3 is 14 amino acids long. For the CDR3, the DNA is TGCGCCAGCTCGACTAGCGGGGGCCCCTACGAGCAGTACTTC. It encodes CASSTSGGPYEQYF.

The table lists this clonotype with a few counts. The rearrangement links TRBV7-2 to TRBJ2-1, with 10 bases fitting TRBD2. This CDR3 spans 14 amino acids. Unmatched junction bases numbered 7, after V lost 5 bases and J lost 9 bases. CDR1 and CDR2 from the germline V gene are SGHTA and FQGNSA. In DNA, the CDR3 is TGTGCCAGCAGCCTAGGGACTAGCGCTCTTGAGCAGTTCTTC. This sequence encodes CASSLGTSALEQFF. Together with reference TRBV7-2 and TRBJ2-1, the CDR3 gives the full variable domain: GAGVSQSPSNKVTEKGKDVELRCDPISGHTALYWYRQSLGQGLEFLIYFQGNSAPDKSGLPSDRFSAERTGGSVSTLTIQRTQQEDSAVYLCASSLGTSALEQFFGPGTRLTVL.

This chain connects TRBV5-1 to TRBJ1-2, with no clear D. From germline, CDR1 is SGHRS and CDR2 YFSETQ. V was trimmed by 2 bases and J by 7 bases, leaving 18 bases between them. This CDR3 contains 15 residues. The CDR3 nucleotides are TGCGCCAGCAGCTTCACGACCGACCACCCACGTGGCTACACCTTC. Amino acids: CASSFTTDHPRGYTF.

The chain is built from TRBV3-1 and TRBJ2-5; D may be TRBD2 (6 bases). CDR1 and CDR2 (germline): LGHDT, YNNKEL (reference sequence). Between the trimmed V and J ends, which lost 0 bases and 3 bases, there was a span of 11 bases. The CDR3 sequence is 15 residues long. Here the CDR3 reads CASSQDDPGEETQYF. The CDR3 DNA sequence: TGTGCCAGCAGCCAAGATGATCCGGGGGAAGAGACCCAGTACTTC.

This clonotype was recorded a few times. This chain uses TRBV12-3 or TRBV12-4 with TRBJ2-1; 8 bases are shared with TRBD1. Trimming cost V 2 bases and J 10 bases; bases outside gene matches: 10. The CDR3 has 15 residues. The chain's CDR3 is CASSLQGARQYEQFF. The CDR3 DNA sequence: TGTGCCAGCAGTTTACAGGGGGCACGTCAGTACGAGCAGTTCTTC.

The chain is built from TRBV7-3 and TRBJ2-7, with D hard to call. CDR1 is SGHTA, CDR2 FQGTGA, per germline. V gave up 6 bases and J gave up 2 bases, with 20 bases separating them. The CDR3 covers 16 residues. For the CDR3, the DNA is TGTGCCAGCAGTCATAGGACGGCGGAAGAAGCCTACGAGCAGTACTTC. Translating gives CASSHRTAEEAYEQYF.